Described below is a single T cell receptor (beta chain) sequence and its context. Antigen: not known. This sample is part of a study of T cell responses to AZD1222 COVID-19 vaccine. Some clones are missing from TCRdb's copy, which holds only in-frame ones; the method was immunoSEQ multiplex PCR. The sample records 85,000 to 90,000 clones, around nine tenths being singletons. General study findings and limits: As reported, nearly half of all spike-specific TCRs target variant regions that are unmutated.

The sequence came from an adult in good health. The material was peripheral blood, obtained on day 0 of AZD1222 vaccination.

CDR3: CASRQSGPLQYNEQFF. CDR3 in DNA: TGTGCCAGCAGACAAAGCGGGCCCCTTCAGTACAATGAGCAGTTCTTC. The rearrangement uses TRBV27 and TRBJ2-1, with a possible D match to TRBD2 (6 bases). CDR3 length: 16 residues. The germline CDR1 and CDR2 sequences are MNHEY and SMNVEV (reference sequence). V was trimmed by 6 bases and J by 4 bases, leaving 19 bases between them.